A single sample is the source of the 18 T cell receptor beta chains below, sequenced in a study of beta chain features in type 1 diabetes. Reverse transcribing all isolated RNA meant expressed TCRB transcripts were sequenced. Some clones are missing from TCRdb's copy, which holds only in-frame ones; the method was immunoSEQ multiplex PCR. The sample lists over 350,000 clones; over 13% were seen once. Sequencing used naive CD4+ T cells from blood. All receptors derive from a woman aged 18-29 years in good health.

Only a few counts were recorded for this clone. The chain has TRBV28 and TRBJ2-7; 11 nucleotides agree with TRBD2. The CDR3 is 15 amino acids. Looked up from germline, CDR1 is MDHEN and CDR2 is SYDVKM. The ends lost 5 bases at V and 4 bases at J; junction bases unmatched: 7. CDR3 loop: CASSSSGRALYEQYF. The DNA of the CDR3 is TGTGCCAGCAGTAGTAGCGGGAGGGCCTTGTACGAGCAGTACTTC.

The chain uses TRBV7-8 and TRBJ1-1, with 10 nucleotides matching TRBD1. Germline CDR1 is SGHVS and CDR2 is FQNEAQ. V shed 3 bases, J shed 3 bases, and the junction held 4 bases outside the gene matches. The CDR3 extends over 15 amino acids. The CDR3 DNA is TGTGCCAGCAGCTTCCGGGACAGGGGTCACACTGAAGCTTTCTTT. Its protein is CASSFRDRGHTEAFF. Combining the CDR3 with reference TRBV7-8 and TRBJ1-1 gives the whole variable domain GAGVSQSPRYKVAKRGQDVALRCDPISGHVSLFWYQQALGQGPEFLTYFQNEAQLDKSGLPSDRFFAERPEGSVSTLKIQRTQQEDSAVYLCASSFRDRGHTEAFFGQGTRLTVV.

For this clone: This same CDR3 is encoded by further DNA sequences in the sample. The chain uses TRBV29-1 and TRBJ1-1, with D possibly being TRBD1 (5 bases). The CDR3 is 13 amino acids. Trimming took 4 bases from V and 0 from J, leaving 9 bases between them. The germline CDR1 and CDR2 sequences are SQVTM and ANQGSEA. CDR3 protein: CSVAQGLNTEAFF. CDR3 coding DNA: TGCAGCGTTGCTCAGGGCCTGAACACTGAAGCTTTCTTT.

V gene TRBV28 combines with J gene TRBJ1-5; maybe TRBD1 (5 bases). The CDR3 loop spans 12 amino acids. Germline CDR1 is MDHEN and CDR2 is SYDVKM. The V end lost 2 bases, the J end lost 9 bases, and 8 bases lay between the germline ends. In DNA form, the CDR3 reads TGTGCCAGCAGTTTAATAGGGGCGCCCCAGCATTTT. Translated: CASSLIGAPQHF.

In its sample, this clone was seen a few times. V usage is TRBV18 and J usage is TRBJ1-5; D gene uncertain. The germline gives CDR1 KGHSH, CDR2 LQKENI. The V end was cut by 0 bases, the J end by 2 bases, with 5 bases between. The CDR3 is 14 residues long. In DNA, the CDR3 is TGTGCCAGCTCACCACCTCCCGGCAATCAGCCCCAGCATTTT. Amino acid sequence: CASSPPPGNQPQHF. Together with reference TRBV18 and TRBJ1-5, the CDR3 gives the full variable domain: NAGVMQNPRHLVRRRGQEARLRCSPMKGHSHVYWYRQLPEEGLKFMVYLQKENIIDESGMPKERFSAEFPKEGPSILRIQQVVRGDSAAYFCASSPPPGNQPQHFGDGTRLSIL.

In its sample, this clone was seen a few times. The chain is built from TRBV14 and TRBJ2-6; TRBD1 is a possible D gene (6 bases). The germline gives CDR1 SGHDN, CDR2 FVKESK. The CDR3 runs 17 residues. Trimming left V 3 bases short and J 0 bases short, with 12 bases between. This CDR3 is CASSHRQARSGANVLTF. CDR3 DNA sequence: TGTGCCAGCAGCCATCGACAGGCCCGCTCTGGGGCCAACGTCCTGACTTTC.

The chain recombines TRBV6-5 with TRBJ2-1; 7 bases map to TRBD1. The CDR3 is 14 amino acids. Looked up from germline, CDR1 is MNHEY and CDR2 is SVGAGI. With V trimmed by 4 bases and J by 6 bases, 6 bases remained unmatched. DNA of the CDR3: TGTGCCAGCAGTTTACAACAGGGGTTCAATGAGCAGTTCTTC. It is translated as CASSLQQGFNEQFF.

The chain couples TRBV4-3 to TRBJ2-5; TRBD2 matches 12 bases. The CDR3 has 16 residues. The J segment lost 4 bases and the V segment lost 1 base, leaving 4 bases of the junction unmatched. Germline CDR1 reads LGHNA; CDR2 reads YSLEER. CDR3 bases: TGCGCCAGCAGCCAAGGACCGGGACTAGCGGGAGAGACCCAGTACTTC. Translated, it gives CASSQGPGLAGETQYF.

Points on this clone: The same CDR3 can be traced to other DNA sequences in this sample. This chain connects TRBV20-1 to TRBJ1-5, with unresolved D. Germline V lookup: CDR1 DFQATT, CDR2 SNEGSKA (reference sequence). Trimming removed 3 bases from V and 4 bases from J, with 4 bases in between. This CDR3 comprises 11 residues. Here the CDR3 DNA reads TGCAGTGCTAGCAGAAATCAGCCCCAGCATTTT. It encodes CSASRNQPQHF.

The rearrangement uses TRBV19 and TRBJ2-5; D unresolved. The germline CDR1 and CDR2 sequences are LNHDA and SQIVND (reference sequence). The V end was cut by 3 bases, the J end by 2 bases, with 7 bases between. This CDR3 is 13 amino acids long. CDR3 nucleotide sequence: TGTGCCAGTAGTATGTCGCGACAAGAGACCCAGTACTTC. Translation: CASSMSRQETQYF.

The chain recombines TRBV2 with TRBJ2-1, with D perhaps matching TRBD2 (5 bases). This CDR3 is built from 11 residues. Trimming shortened V by 4 bases and J by 9 bases, and 7 bases separated the two germline ends. Germline assignment: CDR1 SNHLY and CDR2 FYNNEI. This chain's CDR3 is CASSVRGEQFF. CDR3 DNA: TGTGCCAGCAGTGTACGGGGTGAGCAGTTCTTC.

This clone was recorded a few times. This chain connects TRBV6-5 to TRBJ2-2; weak D call: TRBD1 (5 bases). V was clipped by 5 bases and J by 7 bases, with 5 bases between them. CDR1 is MNHEY, CDR2 SVGAGI, per germline. The CDR3 is 11 amino acids. CDR3 bases: TGTGCCAGCAGTCAGGGCGGGGAGCTGTTTTTT. It yields the protein CASSQGGELFF.

The chain joins TRBV18 to TRBJ1-2; 12 bases align to TRBD1. Germline CDR1 is KGHSH and CDR2 is LQKENI. CDR3 length equals 15 residues. The junction had 7 bases not matched to a gene; V was cut back by 3 bases and J by 8 bases. The CDR3 DNA is TGTGCCAGCTCACCGGTGGGACAGGGGGCTGGAGGCTACACCTTC. Its translation is CASSPVGQGAGGYTF.

The chain is built from TRBV5-1 and TRBJ2-3, with 10 nucleotides matching TRBD2. Germline V CDR1 and CDR2: SGHRS, YFSETQ. The CDR3 consists of 14 residues. V lost 6 bases and J lost 2; bases outside the gene matches: 3. The CDR3 reads CASIAGGLTDTQYF. The CDR3 DNA follows: TGCGCCAGCATAGCGGGGGGTCTCACAGATACGCAGTATTTT.

On this clone: This CDR3 is also generated by other DNA sequences in the sample. The chain has TRBV5-1 and TRBJ2-1, with TRBD2 identical over 8 bases. V lost 0 bases and J lost 4; bases outside the gene matches: 3. The CDR3 runs to 15 residues. Looked up from germline, CDR1 is SGHRS and CDR2 is YFSETQ. In nucleotides, the CDR3 is TGCGCCAGCAGCTTGGCCAGCGGGAGTTACAATGAGCAGTTCTTC. Residues: CASSLASGSYNEQFF. The full variable domain, rest sourced from reference TRBV5-1 and TRBJ2-1, is KAGVTQTPRYLIKTRGQQVTLSCSPISGHRSVSWYQQTPGQGLQFLFEYFSETQRNKGNFPGRFSGRQFSNSRSEMNVSTLELGDSALYLCASSLASGSYNEQFFGPGTRLTVL.

A few counts support this clone. The chain employs TRBV4-3 and TRBJ2-7, with a tentative D call TRBD1 (7 bases). The germline V gene encodes CDR1 LGHNA and CDR2 YSLEER. The ends were cut back, 1 base at V and 0 bases at J, with 22 bases in the middle. The CDR3 is 19 amino acids. CDR3 amino acids: CASSQGRGEVGGRSYEQYF. CDR3 coding DNA: TGCGCCAGCAGCCAAGGGAGGGGAGAGGTAGGGGGCCGCTCCTACGAGCAGTACTTC.

The V call is TRBV30, the J call TRBJ2-5; D gene unclear. The CDR3 runs 13 residues. Per germline, CDR1 GTSNPN and CDR2 SVGIG (reference sequence). With 0 bases removed from V and 3 bases from J, the gap between germline ends came to 8 bases. In DNA form, the CDR3 reads TGTGCCTGGAGTGTATTCCCAAAAGAGACCCAGTACTTC. It encodes CAWSVFPKETQYF. The full variable domain, rest sourced from reference TRBV30 and TRBJ2-5, is SQTIHQWPATLVQPVGSPLSLECTVEGTSNPNLYWYRQAAGRGLQLLFYSVGIGQISSEVPQNLSASRPQDRQFILSSKKLLLSDSGFYLCAWSVFPKETQYFGPGTRLLVL.

This clone was seen more than once but under ten times. The V and J genes are TRBV2 and TRBJ2-3; 8 bases align to TRBD1. The V gene end was trimmed by 6 bases and the J gene end by 5 bases; junction bases not matched to a gene: 4. The length of the CDR3 is 13 residues. Germline V gene data show CDR1 as SNHLY and CDR2 as FYNNEI. CDR3 protein: CASRDRVVDTQYF. The CDR3 nucleotides read TGTGCCAGCAGGGACAGGGTGGTAGATACGCAGTATTTT.